These 7 T cell receptor beta chains originate from one sample sequenced in a study of response to subunit inactivated influenza vaccine. TCRdb ran MiXCR on the RT-PCR reads and lists one entry per CDR3 protein. The sample shows roughly 500,000 distinct CDR3 sequences, approximately 15% of them seen only once. The sequencing here drew on CD4+ T cells sorted from PBMCs, taken roughly 24 months after vaccination. The receptors stem from a man aged 50-75 years who received an inactivated influenza vaccine.

The chain links TRBV20-1 to TRBJ1-2; D perhaps matches TRBD1 (6 bases). This CDR3 comprises 11 residues. Germline V gene lookup returns CDR1 DFQATT and CDR2 SNEGSKA (reference sequence). V was shortened by 6 bases and J by 10 bases, with 15 bases between the two germline ends. CDR3: CSASTGGHYTF. The CDR3 DNA is TGCAGTGCCTCGACAGGAGGGCACTACACCTTC.

This clonotype was recorded many times. This chain uses TRBV3-1 with TRBJ1-2, with TRBD1 identical over 8 bases. V lost 0 bases and J lost 6; bases outside the gene matches: 6. Germline values: CDR1 LGHDT, CDR2 YNNKEL (reference sequence). This CDR3 is built from 15 residues. The CDR3 DNA sequence: TGTGCCAGCAGCCAAGATCTCCCCAGGGGGCATGGCTACACCTTC. It translates to CASSQDLPRGHGYTF.

This clonotype turned up a few times. This rearrangement joins TRBV10-3 to TRBJ2-4, with D possibly TRBD1 on 6 matching bases. Trimming removed 0 bases at V and 9 bases at J, with 18 bases between. Germline lookup yields CDR1 ENHRY and CDR2 SYGVKD. This CDR3 is 16 amino acids long. CDR3 amino acids: CAISESNRVSRGIQYF. DNA for the CDR3: TGTGCCATCAGTGAGTCGAACAGGGTATCTAGAGGCATTCAGTACTTC.

The sample holds many counts of this clonotype. This rearrangement joins TRBV5-1 to TRBJ2-6; D uncertain. Trimming pared 4 bases from V and 0 bases from J, leaving 11 bases between. CDR1 and CDR2 from the germline V gene are SGHRS and YFSETQ. The CDR3 runs 16 residues. The chain's CDR3 is CASSMDAHSGANVLTF. The CDR3, as DNA: TGCGCCAGCAGCATGGACGCCCACTCTGGGGCCAACGTCCTGACTTTC.

This clonotype was counted between two and nine times. The V and J genes are TRBV28 and TRBJ2-1; 7 bases agree with TRBD1. Germline trimming cut 5 bases from V and 3 bases from J; bases unmatched to any gene: 7. This CDR3 spans 15 amino acids. CDR1 and CDR2 from the germline V gene are MDHEN and SYDVKM. The CDR3 loop is CASSLWGTDYNEQFF. The CDR3 DNA is TGTGCCAGCAGTCTCTGGGGGACAGACTACAATGAGCAGTTCTTC.

This clonotype came up a few times. This chain links TRBV5-1 with TRBJ1-2, with D unclear. This CDR3 is built from 13 residues. Germline values: CDR1 SGHRS, CDR2 YFSETQ. The V gene lost 0 bases and the J gene lost 7 bases, with 10 bases spanning the gap. CDR3 amino acids: CASSLGSLGGYTF. The CDR3 DNA reads TGCGCCAGCAGCTTGGGAAGCCTTGGTGGCTACACCTTC.

This clonotype was seen ten or more times. The gene calls are TRBV7-2 and TRBJ2-4; D may be TRBD1 or TRBD2 (5 bases each). Per germline, CDR1 SGHTA and CDR2 FQGNSA. Trimming shortened V by 5 bases and J by 7 bases, and 12 bases separated the two germline ends. This CDR3 is built from 13 residues. The DNA of the CDR3 is TGTGCCAGCAGCCCAGGGACGGCGAACATTCAGTACTTC. Its translation: CASSPGTANIQYF.